The present T cell receptor beta chain was sequenced within a study of cytomegalovirus exposure and HLA in healthy donors. V lost 1 base to trimming and J lost 8 bases; unmatched junction nucleotides: 2. Per the germline V gene, CDR1 is PRHDT and CDR2 is FYEKMQ (reference sequence). This CDR3 spans 13 amino acids. This clone showed up just a few times. Primers for the PCR totalled 60 Vbeta and 13 Jbeta. Some clones are missing from TCRdb's copy, which holds only in-frame ones; the method was immunoSEQ multiplex PCR. Of over 150,000 clones detected, just under 75% appear once; the ten largest clones hold 3% to 3.5%.

The V and J genes are TRBV13 and TRBJ1-2; 9 bases are shared with TRBD1. The sequence was collected from a woman under 40 in good health and CMV-seropositive. Sequenced input: PBMCs. CDR3 region: CASSLAGTGGYTF. The CDR3 DNA reads as TGTGCCAGCAGCTTAGCCGGGACAGGGGGCTACACCTTC. The entire variable domain, with the rest obtained from reference TRBV13 and TRBJ1-2, is as follows: AAGVIQSPRHLIKEKRETATLKCYPIPRHDTVYWYQQGPGQDPQFLISFYEKMQSDKGSIPDRFSAQQFSDYHSELNMSSLELGDSALYFCASSLAGTGGYTFGSGTRLTVV.